This TCR beta chain was captured by sequencing in a study of Ad26.COV2.S vaccination and SARS-CoV-2 variants. As for this clone: As yet, its antigen is unknown.

Treatment specified: some 20 received Ad26.COV2.S at low or high dose, single or two shots; roughly five received placebo; per-sample allocation not given. Material that was analyzed had been drawn on day 63 after the first vaccine or placebo injection. Study results and caveats: Placebo recipients showed lower spike-specific TCR breadth than vaccinees. Following vaccination, spike-specific CD8+ and CD4+ T cell responses reportedly exhibited substantial breadth.

TCRdb keeps only in-frame clones here, not all; method: immunoSEQ multiplex PCR. The sample consists of around 300,000 clones, approximately 86% of them appearing once. Germline V gene data show CDR1 as MDHEN and CDR2 as SYDVKM. This CDR3 has 17 amino acids. V gave up 8 bases and J gave up 4 bases; unmatched junction bases: 18. This clonotype was sampled from a person aged 18 to 65 who received the Ad26.COV2.S COVID-19 vaccine or a placebo. Sequenced material: peripheral blood, taken in a trial of Ad26.COV2.S vaccine versus placebo. V is TRBV28 and J is TRBJ2-7; TRBD2 aligns across 9 bases. The CDR3 DNA reads as TGTGCCAGCTATCAAACCCCCGGCGGGGGGGATATATACGAGCAGTACTTC. Protein product: CASYQTPGGGDIYEQYF.